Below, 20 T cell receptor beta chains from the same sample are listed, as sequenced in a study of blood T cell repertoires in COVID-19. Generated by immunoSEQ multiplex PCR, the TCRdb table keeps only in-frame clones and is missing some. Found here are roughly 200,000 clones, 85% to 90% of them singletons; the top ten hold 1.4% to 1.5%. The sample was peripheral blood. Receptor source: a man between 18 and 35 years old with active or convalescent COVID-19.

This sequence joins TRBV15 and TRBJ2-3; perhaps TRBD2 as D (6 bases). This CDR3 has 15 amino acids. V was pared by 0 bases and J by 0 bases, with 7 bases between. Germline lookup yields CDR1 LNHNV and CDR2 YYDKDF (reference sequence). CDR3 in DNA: TGTGCCACCAGCAGAGATGGAGGGAGCACAGATACGCAGTATTTT. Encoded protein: CATSRDGGSTDTQYF.

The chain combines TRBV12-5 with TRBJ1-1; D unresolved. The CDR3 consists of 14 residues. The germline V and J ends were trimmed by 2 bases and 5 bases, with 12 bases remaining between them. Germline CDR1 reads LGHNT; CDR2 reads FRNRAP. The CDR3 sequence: CASGLFTRRTEAFF. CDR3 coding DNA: TGTGCTAGTGGTTTGTTCACGCGGCGGACTGAAGCTTTCTTT.

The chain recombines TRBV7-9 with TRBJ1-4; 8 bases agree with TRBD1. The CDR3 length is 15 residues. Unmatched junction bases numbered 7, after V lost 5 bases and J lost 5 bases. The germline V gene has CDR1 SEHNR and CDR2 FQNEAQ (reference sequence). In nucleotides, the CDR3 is TGTGCCAGCAGCCCGGACAGGGTCCGAAATGAAAAACTGTTTTTT. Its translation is CASSPDRVRNEKLFF.

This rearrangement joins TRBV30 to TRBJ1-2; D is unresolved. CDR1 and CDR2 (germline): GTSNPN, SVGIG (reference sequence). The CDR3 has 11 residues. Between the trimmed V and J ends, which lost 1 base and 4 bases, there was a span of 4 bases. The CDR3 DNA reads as TGTGCCTGGAGTGACACCTATGGCTACACCTTC. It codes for CAWSDTYGYTF.

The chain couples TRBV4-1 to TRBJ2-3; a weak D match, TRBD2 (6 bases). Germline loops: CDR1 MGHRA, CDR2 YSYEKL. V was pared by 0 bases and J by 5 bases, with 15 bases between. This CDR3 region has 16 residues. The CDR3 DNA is TGCGCCAGCAGCCAAGAGGGGGGACGGCGGGGAGATACGCAGTATTTT. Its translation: CASSQEGGRRGDTQYF.

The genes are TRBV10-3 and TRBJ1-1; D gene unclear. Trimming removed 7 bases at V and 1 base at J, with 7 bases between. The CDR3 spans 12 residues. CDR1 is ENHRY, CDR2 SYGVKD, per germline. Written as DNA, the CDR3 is TGTGCCATCAACGGGGAGAACACTGAAGCTTTCTTT. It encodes CAINGENTEAFF.

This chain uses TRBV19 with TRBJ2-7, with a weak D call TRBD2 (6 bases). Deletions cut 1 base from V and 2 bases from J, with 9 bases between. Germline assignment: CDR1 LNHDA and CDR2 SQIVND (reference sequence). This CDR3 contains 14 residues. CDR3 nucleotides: TGTGCCAGTAGTATAGGTAGCGGAGCCTACGAGCAGTACTTC. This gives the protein CASSIGSGAYEQYF.

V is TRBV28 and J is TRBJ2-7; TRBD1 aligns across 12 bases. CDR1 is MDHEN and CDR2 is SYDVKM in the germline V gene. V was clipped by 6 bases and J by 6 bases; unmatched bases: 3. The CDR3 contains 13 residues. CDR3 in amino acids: CASRGQGAPEQYF. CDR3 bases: TGTGCCAGCAGGGGACAGGGGGCGCCCGAGCAGTACTTC.

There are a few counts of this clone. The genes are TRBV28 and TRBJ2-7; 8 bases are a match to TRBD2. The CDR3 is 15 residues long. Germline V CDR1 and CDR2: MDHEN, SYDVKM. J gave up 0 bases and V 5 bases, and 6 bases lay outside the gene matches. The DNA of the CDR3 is TGTGCCAGCAGTGGAGCGGGAGTCGCCTCCTACGAGCAGTACTTC. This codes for CASSGAGVASYEQYF.

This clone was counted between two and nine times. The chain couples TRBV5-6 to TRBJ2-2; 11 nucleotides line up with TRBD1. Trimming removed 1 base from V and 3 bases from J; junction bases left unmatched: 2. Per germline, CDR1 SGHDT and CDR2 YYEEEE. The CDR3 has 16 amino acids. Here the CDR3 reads CASSLRTGGHTGELFF. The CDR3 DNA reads TGTGCCAGCAGCTTGAGGACAGGGGGCCACACCGGGGAGCTGTTTTTT.

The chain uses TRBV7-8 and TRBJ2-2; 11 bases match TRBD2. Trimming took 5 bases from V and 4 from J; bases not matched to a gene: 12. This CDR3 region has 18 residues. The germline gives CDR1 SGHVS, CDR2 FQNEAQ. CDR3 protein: CASSPGPSGRRATGELFF. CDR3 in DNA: TGTGCCAGCAGCCCCGGCCCTAGCGGGAGGAGGGCCACCGGGGAGCTGTTTTTT.

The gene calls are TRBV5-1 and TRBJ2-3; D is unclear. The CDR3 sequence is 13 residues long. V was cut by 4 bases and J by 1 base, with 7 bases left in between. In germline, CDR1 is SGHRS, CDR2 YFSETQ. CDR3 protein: CASSPSGTDTQYF. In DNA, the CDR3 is TGCGCCAGCAGCCCGAGCGGCACAGATACGCAGTATTTT.

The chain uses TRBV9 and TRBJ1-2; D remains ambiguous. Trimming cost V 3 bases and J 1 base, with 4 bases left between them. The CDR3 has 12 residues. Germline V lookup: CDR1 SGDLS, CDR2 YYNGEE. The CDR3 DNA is TGTGCCAGCAGCGGGAGTAACTATGGCTACACCTTC. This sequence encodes CASSGSNYGYTF.

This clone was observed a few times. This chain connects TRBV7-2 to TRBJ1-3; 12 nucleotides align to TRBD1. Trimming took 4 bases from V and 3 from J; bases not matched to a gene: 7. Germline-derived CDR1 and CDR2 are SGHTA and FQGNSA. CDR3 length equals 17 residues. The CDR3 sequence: CASSSGQGAASGNTIYF. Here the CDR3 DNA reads TGTGCCAGCAGCTCGGGACAGGGGGCGGCCAGTGGAAACACCATATATTTT.

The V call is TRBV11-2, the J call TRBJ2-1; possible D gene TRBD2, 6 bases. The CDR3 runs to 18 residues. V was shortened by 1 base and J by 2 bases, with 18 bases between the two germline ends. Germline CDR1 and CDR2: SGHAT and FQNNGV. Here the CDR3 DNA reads TGTGCCAGCAGCTTAGTTGCGGAACGTAGCGGAACCTACAATGAGCAGTTCTTC. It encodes CASSLVAERSGTYNEQFF.

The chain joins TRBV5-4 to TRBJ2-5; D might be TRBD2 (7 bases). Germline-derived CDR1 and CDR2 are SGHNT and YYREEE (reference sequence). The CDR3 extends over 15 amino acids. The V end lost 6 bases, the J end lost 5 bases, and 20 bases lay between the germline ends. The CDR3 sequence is CASTRGGPARETQYF. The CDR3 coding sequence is TGTGCCAGCACGAGGGGGGGCCCTGCTAGGGAGACCCAGTACTTC.

The CDR3 sequence is CASSDVALGNTIYF. As DNA, the CDR3 is TGTGCCAGCAGTGATGTAGCCCTAGGAAACACCATATATTTT. The chain carries TRBV6-1 and TRBJ1-3; unclear D gene. V lost 3 bases to trimming and J lost 4 bases, with 10 bases between them. The germline V gene has CDR1 MNHNS and CDR2 SASEGT. This CDR3 spans 14 amino acids.

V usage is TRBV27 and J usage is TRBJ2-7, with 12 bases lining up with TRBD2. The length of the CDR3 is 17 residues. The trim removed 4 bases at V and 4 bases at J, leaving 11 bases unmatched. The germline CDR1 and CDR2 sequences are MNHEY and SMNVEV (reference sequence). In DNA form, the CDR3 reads TGTGCCAGCAGTTCCCGAACAACTAGCGGGAGGCAATACGAGCAGTACTTC. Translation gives CASSSRTTSGRQYEQYF.

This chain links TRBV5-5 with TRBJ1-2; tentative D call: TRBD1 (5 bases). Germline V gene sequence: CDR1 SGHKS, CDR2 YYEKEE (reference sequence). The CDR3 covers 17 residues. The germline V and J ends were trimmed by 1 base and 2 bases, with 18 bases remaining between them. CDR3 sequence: CASSLSGGGSWNYGYTF. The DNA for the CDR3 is TGTGCCAGCAGCTTGTCGGGGGGAGGAAGTTGGAACTATGGCTACACCTTC.

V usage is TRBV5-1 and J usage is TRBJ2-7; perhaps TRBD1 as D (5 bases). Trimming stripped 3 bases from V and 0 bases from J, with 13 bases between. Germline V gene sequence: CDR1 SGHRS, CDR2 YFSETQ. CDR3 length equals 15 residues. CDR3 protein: CASSSTVRSSYEQYF. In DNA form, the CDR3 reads TGCGCCAGCAGCTCGACAGTCAGGAGCTCCTACGAGCAGTACTTC.